What follows describes a single T cell receptor (beta chain). The data are from a study of circulating and synovial CD4+ cells in juvenile arthritis. CDR1 is LNHNV and CDR2 is YYDKDF in the germline V gene (reference sequence). The CDR3 contains 18 residues. V was trimmed by 3 bases and J by 2 bases, leaving 21 bases between them. Profiling relied on immunoSEQ multiplex PCR, and the TCRdb table lists in-frame clones only, not all of them. The sample includes approximately 2,300 clones, about 90% of them seen just once. Sequenced sample: HLA-DR+ CD4+ T cells from blood. Subset meaning: circulating pathogenic-like lymphocytes, sorted as HLA-DR+CD14-CD3+CD4+CD25low/- blood T cells. The clonotype was recovered from a human donor with juvenile idiopathic arthritis. V gene TRBV15 combines with J gene TRBJ2-3; perhaps TRBD1 as D (5 bases). The CDR3 reads CATSRGLTTRPTTDTQYF. The CDR3 DNA follows: TGTGCCACCAGCAGGGGGCTTACTACTCGACCCACCACAGATACGCAGTATTTT.